This record concerns one T cell receptor beta chain sequence. Its specificity is not known. Germline CDR1 is MDHEN and CDR2 is SYDVKM. The CDR3 is 14 amino acids. V dropped 6 bases and J dropped 0 bases, with 11 bases sitting between them. This entry is derived from a study of Ad26.COV2.S vaccination and SARS-CoV-2 variants. The wider study: The donor participated in the COV1001 trial, in its Ad26.COV2.S arm. Dosing was one shot or two shots 56 days apart.

Assay: immunoSEQ multiplex PCR; the TCRdb copy retains only in-frame clones and omits some. The sample records about 350,000 clones, 70% to 90% being singletons. Findings and limits, study-wide: Researchers reported similar non-spike TCR breadth in vaccine and placebo recipients. While placebo recipients had lower spike-specific TCR breadth, vaccine recipients had more.

This sample's treatment: about 20 received Ad26.COV2.S at low or high dose, single or two shots; several received placebo; per-sample allocation not given. Sampling occurred on day 63 after the first vaccine or placebo injection. The rearrangement joins TRBV28 to TRBJ1-1; D is uncertain. The material sequenced was peripheral blood, taken in a trial of Ad26.COV2.S vaccine versus placebo. The sequence derives from a person aged 18-60 years who received the Ad26.COV2.S COVID-19 vaccine or a placebo. The CDR3: CASRFGRMNTEAFF. CDR3 DNA: TGTGCCAGCAGGTTCGGACGGATGAACACTGAAGCTTTCTTT.